This TCR beta chain is from a study of T cells in localized non-small cell lung cancer. Study conclusions and caveats: Without multi-region sequencing, intratumor heterogeneity could not be excluded. Longer overall survival was associated with a higher density of T cells in the blood. Uninvolved adjacent lung showed peak T cell clonality, exceeding tumor. The study detected a median roughly 56 of the top 100 tumor clones in adjacent lung.

For this clone: Antigen specificity is unknown.

The table came from immunoSEQ multiplex PCR; TCRdb's copy has only in-frame clones and leaves some out. The sample contains roughly 40,000 clones, about 83% of which appear only once. The clonotype originates from a man between 40 and 69 years old with stage II lung adenocarcinoma. Sequences were derived from PBMCs, sampled before any cancer treatment.

The CDR3 region has the DNA TGTGCCAGCAGTGAAGGTGGAGTAAATTCACCCCTCCACTTT. Its translation: CASSEGGVNSPLHF. V usage is TRBV6-5 and J usage is TRBJ1-6; no clear D. Germline V CDR1 and CDR2: MNHEY, SVGAGI. V lost 5 bases and J lost 7, with 12 bases in between. The CDR3 is 14 residues long.